One TCR beta chain is described in this entry. This clonotype was seen more than once but under ten times. The specificity of this receptor is unknown. Per-base quality was not reported, and no clone a single base away is much larger than it. Full-length TCR variable regions were amplified by 5' RACE PCR using constant-region reverse primers, and then by semi-nested PCR using Nested Universal Primer A. The ReliaPrep RNA Cell Miniprep System was used to extract total RNA, which was then reverse transcribed into 5'RACE-ready cDNA with the SMARTer RACE 5'/3' Kit. Multiplex adaptors were used to barcode the full-length TCR alpha and beta libraries, which were then sequenced on an Illumina MiSeq. On the study's bioinformatics: For each of nine subset-tissue groups, sequencing data from the five patients were pooled, and the groups were compared by unsupervised clustering of TCR gene usage. The Morisita-Horn index, with shared sequences weighted by their contribution to each repertoire, was used to calculate repertoire similarity. TCRdb trimmed public reads at Q25 via fastp, called clones via MiXCR and kept in-frame beta chains. Identical CDR3 protein sequences are pooled into one entry, listed with their most common genes and DNA. The authors' filters were not applied to this entry. This sample lists approximately 31,000 distinct CDR3 sequences; 26% were detected once. The ten largest make up about 3.7% of the sample.

The Miltenyi Naive CD4+ T Cell Isolation kit was used to purify naive CD4+ T cells, and Tregs were depleted with CD25 microbeads. Tregs, naive and memory CD4+ T cells from tumor, blood and ipsilateral draining lymph nodes of a few breast cancer patients underwent full-length TCR alpha and beta sequencing. Tumor tissue and lymph nodes from ipsilateral axillary dissection were perfused with PBS, minced and digested with collagenase I and hyaluronidase. Ficoll density gradient centrifugation was used to isolate mononuclear cells from either lymph nodes or around 50 ml of peripheral blood. A purity exceeding 90% was confirmed by FACS for the sorted cell populations. These data belong to a study (dated by TCRdb to between 2015 and 2017). Study-wide context: The study set out to test whether tumor-infiltrating Tregs in breast cancer get recruited from blood Tregs or are instead converted in situ from other CD4+ T cell subsets.

CDR1 is given as SNHLY and CDR2 as FYNNEI, both from the germline V gene. Here V drops 6 bases and J drops 7 bases, and the junction holds 6 bases not matched to any gene. Its CDR3 holds 14 amino acids, cysteine through phenylalanine. The only DNA kept is the CDR3, 42 bases in frame from the first base. Overall study outcomes, separate from this receptor: Validation in the larger cohort was restricted to a single TCR beta V-J rearrangement rather than whole repertoires. The greatest overlap of tumor-infiltrating Treg TCR alpha and beta sequences was with tumor naive CD4+ T cells, followed next by blood naive CD4+ T cells. Tumor memory CD4+ T cell TCR gene usage clustered with blood and lymph node memory CD4+ cells and lymph node naive CD4+ cells.

This receptor was identified in a female donor with breast cancer. The material sequenced was naive CD4+ T cells sorted from a lymph node. The sample's cell subset or site label is to be understood as: naive CD4+ T cells, CD4+CD45RA+CD25-. Here the chain combines TRBV2 and TRBJ1-6; TRBD1 aligns with 7 central bases. The CDR3 protein is CASSSGTENSPLHF. In nucleotide form, the sequence is TGTGCCAGCAGCTCGGGGACAGAGAATTCACCCCTCCACTTT. Full variable domain (CDR3 extended with the reference TRBV2 and TRBJ1-6 proteins): EPEVTQTPSHQVTQMGQEVILRCVPISNHLYFYWYRQILGQKVEFLVSFYNNEISEKSEIFDDQFSVERPDGSNFTLKIRSTKLEDSAMYFCASSSGTENSPLHFGNGTRLTVT.